Listed below are T cell receptor beta chains from one sample, sequenced in a study of T cell responses to AZD1222 COVID-19 vaccine. Generated by immunoSEQ multiplex PCR, the TCRdb table keeps only in-frame clones and is missing some. This table holds 65,000 to 80,000 clones, roughly nine tenths found once. The sample consisted of peripheral blood, taken on day 0 of MenACWY control vaccination. These receptors were obtained from an adult in good health. Both conserved end residues are part of each CDR3. D genes are given only for firm matches. Size is omitted from some rows. Given values are once, few, many or a class for expanded clones.

D: TRBD1
J: TRBJ1-5
V: TRBV7-8
size: NA
CDR3: CASSSTSTGASNQPQHF
DNA: TGTGCCAGCAGCTCCACCTCGACAGGGGCTAGCAATCAGCCCCAGCATTTT

D: NA
J: TRBJ2-2
V: TRBV28
size: NA
CDR3: CASSPHDTGELFF
DNA: TGTGCCAGCAGTCCCCATGACACCGGGGAGCTGTTTTTT

D: NA
J: TRBJ1-6
V: TRBV19
size: NA
CDR3: CASREDLSDNSPLHF
DNA: TGTGCCAGTAGAGAAGACCTCAGCGATAATTCACCCCTCCACTTT

D: NA
J: TRBJ2-1
V: TRBV6-2/TRBV6-3
size: once
CDR3: CASSYSAGISYNEQFF
DNA: TGTGCCAGCAGTTACTCCGCAGGGATTTCCTACAATGAGCAGTTCTTC

D: TRBD2
J: TRBJ2-7
V: TRBV7-2
size: NA
CDR3: CASSSGTSGVLGEQYF
DNA: TGTGCCAGCAGCTCCGGAACTAGCGGGGTCCTCGGGGAGCAGTACTTC

D: NA
J: TRBJ2-2
V: TRBV9
size: NA
CDR3: CASSVGPRTGELFF
DNA: TGTGCCAGCAGCGTAGGGCCGCGGACCGGGGAGCTGTTTTTT

D: TRBD1
J: TRBJ2-5
V: TRBV6-5
size: NA
CDR3: CASSYSKGAHWETQYF
DNA: TGTGCCAGCAGTTACTCGAAGGGGGCGCATTGGGAGACCCAGTACTTC

D: NA
J: TRBJ1-1
V: TRBV9
size: NA
CDR3: CASSDSKGQAFF
DNA: TGTGCCAGCAGCGACTCTAAGGGGCAAGCTTTCTTT

D: NA
J: TRBJ1-5
V: TRBV12-3/TRBV12-4
size: NA
CDR3: CASSFGGNQPQHF
DNA: TGTGCCAGCAGTTTCGGGGGGAATCAGCCCCAGCATTTT

D: TRBD2
J: TRBJ2-7
V: TRBV5-1
size: NA
CDR3: CASSLVRLAGAYEQYF
DNA: TGCGCCAGCAGCTTGGTTAGACTAGCGGGAGCCTACGAGCAGTACTTC

D: TRBD1
J: TRBJ2-5
V: TRBV19
size: NA
CDR3: CASSIAQTGRETQYF
DNA: TGTGCCAGTAGTATAGCCCAGACAGGGCGAGAGACCCAGTACTTC

D: TRBD2
J: TRBJ2-5
V: TRBV19
size: NA
CDR3: CASSMSGRGETQYF
DNA: TGTGCCAGTAGTATGAGCGGGAGAGGGGAGACCCAGTACTTC

D: NA
J: TRBJ1-3
V: TRBV28
size: NA
CDR3: CASSLGQGNTIYF
DNA: TGTGCCAGCAGTTTAGGGCAGGGAAACACCATATATTTT

D: NA
J: TRBJ2-3
V: TRBV11-3
size: NA
CDR3: CASSFSTDTQYF
DNA: TGTGCCAGCAGCTTCTCAACAGATACGCAGTATTTT

D: NA
J: TRBJ1-1
V: TRBV4-1
size: once
CDR3: CASSQDRGTEAFF
DNA: TGCGCCAGCAGCCAAGATAGGGGAACTGAAGCTTTCTTT

D: NA
J: TRBJ1-5
V: TRBV19
size: few
CDR3: CASSSGPWKPQHF
DNA: TGTGCCAGTAGTTCGGGCCCTTGGAAGCCCCAGCATTTT

D: TRBD1
J: TRBJ1-6
V: TRBV6-1
size: NA
CDR3: CASSEPSTGGINSPLHF
DNA: TGTGCCAGCAGTGAGCCCTCCACAGGGGGGATAAATTCACCCCTCCACTTT

D: TRBD2
J: TRBJ2-5
V: TRBV18
size: NA
CDR3: CASSPGGRALGETQYF
DNA: TGTGCCAGCTCACCTGGAGGGAGGGCCTTAGGAGAGACCCAGTACTTC

D: NA
J: TRBJ2-5
V: TRBV24-1
size: once
CDR3: CATSDRHPKGETQYF
DNA: TGTGCCACCAGTGATCGACACCCCAAGGGGGAGACCCAGTACTTC

D: NA
J: TRBJ2-7
V: TRBV6-2/TRBV6-3
size: NA
CDR3: CASSYAPATGSYEQYF
DNA: TGTGCCAGCAGTTACGCCCCGGCGACAGGCTCCTACGAGCAGTACTTC

D: TRBD1
J: TRBJ2-7
V: TRBV6-5
size: NA
CDR3: CASSSDRVVYEQYF
DNA: TGTGCCAGCAGCTCTGACAGGGTCGTCTACGAGCAGTACTTC

D: TRBD1
J: TRBJ2-1
V: TRBV2
size: NA
CDR3: CASSEALGTGLEQFF
DNA: TGTGCCAGCAGTGAAGCGCTTGGGACAGGGCTTGAGCAGTTCTTC

D: NA
J: TRBJ1-4
V: TRBV28
size: NA
CDR3: CASSPGGAHEKLFF
DNA: TGTGCCAGCAGTCCCGGAGGGGCCCATGAAAAACTGTTTTTT

D: TRBD2
J: TRBJ2-5
V: TRBV6-2/TRBV6-3
size: once
CDR3: CASSYPSGGVLPETQYF
DNA: TGTGCCAGCAGTTACCCTAGCGGGGGGGTTCTTCCTGAGACCCAGTACTTC

D: NA
J: TRBJ1-5
V: TRBV24-1
size: NA
CDR3: CATSDRTVNQPQHF
DNA: TGTGCCACCAGTGACCGGACGGTAAATCAGCCCCAGCATTTT

D: TRBD2
J: TRBJ2-3
V: TRBV7-3
size: NA
CDR3: CASSRVAGSTDTQYF
DNA: TGTGCCAGCAGCCGAGTAGCGGGAAGCACAGATACGCAGTATTTT

D: NA
J: TRBJ2-1
V: TRBV12-5
size: NA
CDR3: CASGTNEQFF
DNA: TGTGCTAGTGGGACCAATGAGCAGTTCTTC